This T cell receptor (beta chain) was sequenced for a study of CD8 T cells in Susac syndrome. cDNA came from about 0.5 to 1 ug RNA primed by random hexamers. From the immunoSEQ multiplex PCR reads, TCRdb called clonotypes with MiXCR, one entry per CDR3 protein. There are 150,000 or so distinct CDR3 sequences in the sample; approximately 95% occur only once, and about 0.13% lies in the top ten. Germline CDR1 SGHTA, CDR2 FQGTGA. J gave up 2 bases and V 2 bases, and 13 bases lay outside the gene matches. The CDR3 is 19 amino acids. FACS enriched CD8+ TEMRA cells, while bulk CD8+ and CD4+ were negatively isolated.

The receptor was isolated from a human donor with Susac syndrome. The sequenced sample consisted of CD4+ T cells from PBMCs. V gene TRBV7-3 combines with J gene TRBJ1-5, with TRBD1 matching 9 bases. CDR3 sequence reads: CASSLRGRHNRGRNQPQHF. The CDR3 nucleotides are TGTGCCAGCAGCTTACGAGGACGGCACAACAGGGGGCGCAATCAGCCCCAGCATTTT.